This entry is about one T cell receptor beta chain. Its antigen is still unknown. Autoimmune disease history or systemic immunosuppression led to patient exclusion. The source of the sample is a study of OX40 agonist ivuxolimab in advanced cancers. Whole-study context: All patients had ivuxolimab intravenously every 2 weeks at 0.01 to 10 mg/kg.

Clones were sequenced by immunoSEQ multiplex PCR, and TCRdb holds only the in-frame ones, with some missing. The sample includes tens of thousands of clones, 90% to 95% of them seen just once. Germline CDR1 LNHDA, CDR2 SQIVND (reference sequence). CDR3 length equals 16 residues. Between the trimmed V and J ends, which lost 7 bases and 0 bases, there was a span of 13 bases. General study points: Expanded clones were, on average, more numerous among CD8+ T cells than CD4+.

This specimen consisted of CD4+ or CD8+ T cells sorted from blood, obtained in a trial of the OX40 agonist ivuxolimab. This receptor was identified in an adult with an advanced solid tumor such as melanoma, head and neck, liver or kidney cancer. The V and J genes are TRBV19 and TRBJ1-6; no definite D call. CDR3 in DNA: TGTGCCAGTACTCGCCCGGCAGGCTCCTATAATTCACCCCTCCACTTT. Translating it yields CASTRPAGSYNSPLHF.